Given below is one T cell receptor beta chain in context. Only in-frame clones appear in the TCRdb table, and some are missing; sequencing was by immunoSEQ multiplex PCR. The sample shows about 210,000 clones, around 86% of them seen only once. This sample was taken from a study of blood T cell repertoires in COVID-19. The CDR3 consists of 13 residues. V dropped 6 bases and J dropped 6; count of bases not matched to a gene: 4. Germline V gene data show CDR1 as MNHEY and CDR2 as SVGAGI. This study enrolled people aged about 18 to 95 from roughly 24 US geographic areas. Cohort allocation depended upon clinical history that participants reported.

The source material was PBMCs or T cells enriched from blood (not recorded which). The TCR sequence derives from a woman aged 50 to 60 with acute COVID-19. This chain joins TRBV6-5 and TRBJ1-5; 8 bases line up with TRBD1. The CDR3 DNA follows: TGTGCCAGCAGGACAGGGGATCGTCAGCCCCAGCATTTT. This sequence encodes CASRTGDRQPQHF.